The source of this TCR beta chain is a study of shared clonotypes between healthy human individuals. Healthy adults negative for HIV, lacking recent acute infections or vaccinations, served as donors. Caucasian adults living in Nashville, Tennessee, provided all samples. The table came from immunoSEQ multiplex PCR; TCRdb's copy has only in-frame clones and leaves some out. The sample consists of a few million clones, approximately 92% of them appearing once. The V gene's germline CDR1 is SNHLY and CDR2 FYNNEI. Trimming took off 3 bases at V and 7 bases at J, with 10 bases between the two ends. This CDR3 contains 13 residues.

The chain uses TRBV2 and TRBJ2-1; either TRBD1 or TRBD2 may fit D (6 bases each). The sequence derives from a man younger than 35 in good health. Sequencing was carried out using naive CD4+ T cells sorted from blood. Indicated subset: CD45RA+ positively selected. The CDR3 bases are TGTGCCAGCAGTGACTGGAGGGGGAATGAGCAGTTCTTC. Its protein product is CASSDWRGNEQFF.